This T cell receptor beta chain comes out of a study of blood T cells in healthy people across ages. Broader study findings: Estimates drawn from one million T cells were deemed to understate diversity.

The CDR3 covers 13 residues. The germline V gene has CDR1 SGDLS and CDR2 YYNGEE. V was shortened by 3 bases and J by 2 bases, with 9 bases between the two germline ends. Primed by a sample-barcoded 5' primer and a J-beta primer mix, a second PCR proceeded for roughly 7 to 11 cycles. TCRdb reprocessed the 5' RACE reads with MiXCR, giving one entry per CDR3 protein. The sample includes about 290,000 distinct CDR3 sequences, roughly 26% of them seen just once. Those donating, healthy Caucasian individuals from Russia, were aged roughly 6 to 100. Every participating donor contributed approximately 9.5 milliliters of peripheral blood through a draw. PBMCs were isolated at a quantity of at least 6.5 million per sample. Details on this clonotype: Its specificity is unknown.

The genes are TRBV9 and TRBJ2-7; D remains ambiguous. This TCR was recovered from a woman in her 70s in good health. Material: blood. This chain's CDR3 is CASSAHGAYEQYF. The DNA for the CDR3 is TGTGCCAGCAGCGCGCACGGTGCCTACGAGCAGTACTTC. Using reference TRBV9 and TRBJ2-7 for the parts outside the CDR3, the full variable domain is DSGVTQTPKHLITATGQRVTLRCSPRSGDLSVYWYQQSLDQGLQFLIQYYNGEERAKGNILERFSAQQFPDLHSELNLSSLELGDSALYFCASSAHGAYEQYFGPGTRLTVT.